This TCR beta chain comes out of a study of blood T cell repertoires in COVID-19. This clone was seen a single time. V gave up 4 bases and J gave up 2 bases, with 12 bases separating them. The CDR3 length is 14 residues. In germline, CDR1 is MNHEY, CDR2 SVGEGT. Sequencing used immunoSEQ multiplex PCR; TCRdb keeps in-frame clones, though not all of them. This sample carries some 130,000 clones, 80% to 90% of them seen once, and the ten largest clones take 2.5% to 3%. Sample: peripheral blood. The gene calls are TRBV6-2 or TRBV6-3 and TRBJ2-7; a possible D gene is TRBD2 (6 bases). The source is a man in his 60s with active or convalescent COVID-19. CDR3 sequence: CASSSLRLAYEQYF. As DNA, the CDR3 is TGTGCCAGCAGTTCCCTGAGACTAGCCTACGAGCAGTACTTC.